These T cell receptor beta chains were read from a single sample in a study of neoadjuvant nivolumab and ipilimumab in lung cancer. Data came from immunoSEQ multiplex PCR; TCRdb stores just in-frame clones and leaves some out. The sample includes roughly 28,000 clones, more than 80% seen only once; the top ten take about 5.2%. The material sequenced was tumor tissue, taken after neoadjuvant nivolumab, alone or with ipilimumab, at or shortly before surgery. Receptor source: an adult with non-small cell lung cancer. CDR3s include the opening cysteine and the closing phenylalanine or tryptophan. A D gene is named only where the DNA matches it firmly. Clone size is not always given. Where it is, it says once, few, many or a class for expanded clones.

>.|few|TRBJ2-3|TRBV5-4
TGTGCCAGCAGCCCGACTAGTAGAGATACGCAGTATTTT
CASSPTSRDTQYF
>TRBD1|few|TRBJ2-1|TRBV7-7
TGTGCTAGCAGCCACGGGACAGGGGGCGTAGGGCTCGACAATGAGCAGTTCTTC
CASSHGTGGVGLDNEQFF
>TRBD2|.|TRBJ2-2|TRBV5-1
TGCGCCAGCAGCCTAAGGACTAGCGGCACCGGGGAGCTGTTTTTT
CASSLRTSGTGELFF
>TRBD1|.|TRBJ2-3|TRBV7-8
TGTGCCAGCAGCCCACTCTACGGGACAGGGACAGATACGCAGTATTTT
CASSPLYGTGTDTQYF
>.|.|TRBJ1-5|TRBV27
TGTGCCAGCAGGGGGGCCAACAATCAGCCCCAGCATTTT
CASRGANNQPQHF
>.|.|TRBJ1-5|TRBV5-1
TGCGCCAGCAGCTTGAACTTTGATAGCAATCAGCCCCAGCATTTT
CASSLNFDSNQPQHF
>TRBD2|.|TRBJ2-7|TRBV5-1
TGCGCCAGCAGCAAGCCGGGACTACATTACGAGCAGTACTTC
CASSKPGLHYEQYF
>.|.|TRBJ2-1|TRBV6-1
TGTGCCAGCAAGGCGGGGGCCGAATACAATGAGCAGTTCTTC
CASKAGAEYNEQFF
>.|.|TRBJ1-6|TRBV5-6
TGTGCCAGCAGCCCCCCCAGGGGAGATAGCGATTCACCCCTCCACTTT
CASSPPRGDSDSPLHF
>TRBD2|.|TRBJ2-7|TRBV7-9
TGTGCCAGCAGCCCGGTCAGCGGGGGGGCCAACGAGCAGTACTTC
CASSPVSGGANEQYF
>.|.|TRBJ2-5|TRBV7-2
TGTGCCAGCAGCTTTAATGCGGGCGGAGGGGAGACCCAGTACTTC
CASSFNAGGGETQYF
>.|.|TRBJ2-3|TRBV18
TGTGCCAGCTCACCGGGCGGAAGCGGGGATACGCAGTATTTT
CASSPGGSGDTQYF
>.|.|TRBJ1-5|TRBV30
TGTGCCTGGAGTGTCTTAGGGGCAGCTCAGCCCCAGCATTTT
CAWSVLGAAQPQHF
>.|.|TRBJ1-2|TRBV11-2
TGTGCCAGCAGCGCCGGACAGAACTATGGCTACACCTTC
CASSAGQNYGYTF
>.|.|TRBJ2-5|TRBV5-1
TGCGCCAGCAGCTTGGGAGGGGTTGGGCCTAAACAAGAGACCCAGTACTTC
CASSLGGVGPKQETQYF
>.|.|TRBJ2-7|TRBV4-3
TGCGCCAGCAGCCAAGGGACGAAGGGATCCTACGAGCAGTACTTC
CASSQGTKGSYEQYF